The clone carrying this T cell receptor beta chain is classed as medium-sized. Antigen: not known. Within a library made for alpha chains, this beta chain is off target, and its count is uninformative. This record comes from a study of spatial heterogeneity in lung cancer. Background on the study: Within raw reads, each unique TCR and UMI combination appeared on average more than ten times.

Time point noted: sample taken at primary tumor resection. The donor population consisted of just over 70 patients with untreated, early-stage non-small cell lung cancer. The study sequenced unsorted whole RNA from tumor, nontumor lung or frozen PBMC. V was clipped by 6 bases and J by 3 bases, with 15 bases between them. The CDR3 covers 15 residues. Germline-derived CDR1 and CDR2 are MNHEY and SVGEGT. Each CDR3 protein gets one entry after TCRdb re-called the 5' RACE reads with MiXCR. The sample consists of around 2,700 distinct CDR3 sequences, about 6% of them appearing once. General study points: Expanded intratumoral alpha and beta TCR counts tracked tumor mutation counts.

Sequencing was performed on lung tumor tissue, taken at surgery. The receptor's source is a male donor with early-stage non-small cell lung cancer. The genes are TRBV6-2 or TRBV6-3 and TRBJ1-5; D is undetermined. CDR3 nucleotides: TGTGCCAGCAGGACGGACGGGTTATTCAATCAGCCCCAGCATTTT. Translated: CASRTDGLFNQPQHF.